The T cell receptor beta chain described here comes from a study of cytomegalovirus exposure and HLA in healthy donors. Regarding the study as a whole: Despite most TCR sequences being rare, some public TCRs occurred in many donors. TRBV6-2, TRBV6-3 and some other V segments were unresolvable in 87-base-pair reads.

CDR3 size: 12 residues. Germline loops: CDR1 SGHNT, CDR2 YENEEA. V shed 3 bases and J shed 3 bases, with 3 bases lying between them. In the case of this clone: What it binds is unknown.

PCR was performed using 60 Vbeta and 13 Jbeta primers. Clones were read by immunoSEQ multiplex PCR, and TCRdb kept only the in-frame ones, dropping some. Of around 130,000 clones in the sample, roughly 71% were seen once. Specimen: PBMCs. The source is a woman aged 45-65 years in good health and CMV-seropositive. V usage is TRBV11-3 and J usage is TRBJ1-5; D ambiguous. The DNA for the CDR3 is TGTGCCAGCAGCTTCTCCAATCAGCCCCAGCATTTT. It codes for CASSFSNQPQHF.